The 30 T cell receptor beta chains below come from one sample, sequenced in a study of T cell responses to AZD1222 COVID-19 vaccine (dated by TCRdb to about 2021). The library was produced with the immunoSEQ multiplex PCR assay. In TCRdb, the immuneACCESS table is reduced to in-frame sequences with V and J assigned. These tables do not hold every clone; where another copy was compared, an unresolved V gene accounts for under half, and the others remain unexplained. This sample has about 110,000 clones in its table, and approximately 90% of those were observed once. 4.5% to 6% of the sample is in the top ten clones. Taken with the paper, the label for time point translates to: about 28 days (+/-7) after the second vaccine dose. The material was peripheral blood, obtained 28 days after the second AZD1222 dose. The source is an adult who received the AZD1222 COVID-19 vaccine.

The J gene is TRBJ1-6, the V gene TRBV10-3; 8 bases line up with TRBD1. The V gene end was trimmed by 6 bases and the J gene end by 7 bases; junction bases not matched to a gene: 11. CDR1 and CDR2 (germline): ENHRY, SYGVKD. The CDR3 extends over 16 amino acids. The CDR3 bases are TGTGCCATCAGCCCTACTCAGGGGGCAGGGAATTCACCCCTCCACTTT. It specifies CAISPTQGAGNSPLHF.

V is TRBV2 and J is TRBJ2-7; 7 positions match TRBD2. Per germline, CDR1 SNHLY and CDR2 FYNNEI. Unmatched junction bases numbered 1, after V lost 6 bases and J lost 2 bases. The CDR3 covers 12 residues. The CDR3 sequence is CASSREAYEQYF. The CDR3 bases are TGTGCCAGCAGCCGGGAGGCCTACGAGCAGTACTTC.

The rearrangement links TRBV28 to TRBJ1-2; a possible D gene is TRBD1 (5 bases). Trimming removed 4 bases at V and 0 bases at J, with 9 bases between. Germline CDR1 and CDR2: MDHEN and SYDVKM. The CDR3 runs to 14 residues. Written as DNA, the CDR3 is TGTGCCAGCAGTTCAGGAGGGGCTAACTATGGCTACACCTTC. Translating it yields CASSSGGANYGYTF.

The rearrangement uses TRBV28 and TRBJ1-1; maybe TRBD1 (6 bases). The germline V gene encodes CDR1 MDHEN and CDR2 SYDVKM. The CDR3 covers 14 residues. Deletions cut 7 bases from V and 1 base from J, with 13 bases between. This chain's CDR3 is CASTKGGGNTEAFF. CDR3 DNA: TGTGCCAGCACAAAAGGGGGGGGGAACACTGAAGCTTTCTTT. The full variable domain, its missing parts supplied by reference TRBV28 and TRBJ1-1, is DVKVTQSSRYLVKRTGEKVFLECVQDMDHENMFWYRQDPGLGLRLIYFSYDVKMKEKGDIPEGYSVSREKKERFSLILESASTNQTSMYLCASTKGGGNTEAFFGQGTRLTVV.

The genes are TRBV7-2 and TRBJ1-2, with D hard to call. Germline lookup yields CDR1 SGHTA and CDR2 FQGNSA. The CDR3 covers 15 residues. V dropped 4 bases and J dropped 4 bases, with 16 bases sitting between them. As DNA, the CDR3 is TGTGCCAGCAGCTCCCCGAACGCAATCAGCTATGGCTACACCTTC. Translated, it gives CASSSPNAISYGYTF.

This chain uses TRBV7-3 with TRBJ1-3; maybe TRBD1 (6 bases). V lost 2 bases and J lost 4, with 15 bases in between. The CDR3 is made up of 16 amino acids. Germline values: CDR1 SGHTA, CDR2 FQGTGA. The CDR3 DNA reads TGTGCCAGCAGCTTAGGGGGCAGAGGTTCGGGAAACACCATATATTTT. Its protein is CASSLGGRGSGNTIYF.

This clone was found a few times. The rearrangement links TRBV12-3 or TRBV12-4 to TRBJ1-2, with D unclear. V was pared by 1 base and J by 2 bases, with 2 bases between. The CDR3 extends over 12 amino acids. In DNA, the CDR3 is TGTGCCAGCAGTTTAGGCAACTATGGCTACACCTTC. It codes for CASSLGNYGYTF.

The CDR3 DNA sequence: TGTGCCATCAGTGAGCAGGGGACAGGGGGATGGAACGAGCAGTACTTC. Its translation is CAISEQGTGGWNEQYF. This chain links TRBV10-3 with TRBJ2-7; TRBD1 matches 11 bases. This CDR3 has 16 residues. Trimming at V came to 2 bases and at J to 5 bases, leaving 8 bases not matched to a gene. The germline CDR1 and CDR2 sequences are ENHRY and SYGVKD.

This chain joins TRBV5-8 and TRBJ1-5, with TRBD1 as a possible D gene (5 bases). Germline CDR1 reads SGHTS; CDR2 reads YDEGEE. The length of the CDR3 is 17 residues. Trimming removed 2 bases from V and 2 bases from J, with 17 bases in between. This CDR3 is CASSLGTGTSGNQPQHF. CDR3 nucleotide sequence: TGTGCCAGCAGCTTAGGGACGGGGACTAGTGGCAATCAGCCCCAGCATTTT.

The chain recombines TRBV28 with TRBJ1-2; D not resolved. CDR1 and CDR2 from the germline V gene are MDHEN and SYDVKM. The CDR3 sequence is 12 residues long. Deletions cut 1 base from V and 8 bases from J, with 8 bases between. The CDR3 sequence is CASSLSLGGYTF. The CDR3 DNA follows: TGTGCCAGCAGTTTATCACTAGGAGGCTACACCTTC.

This chain links TRBV9 with TRBJ1-2, with TRBD1 identical over 9 bases. The germline V gene encodes CDR1 SGDLS and CDR2 YYNGEE. With 0 bases clipped from V and 3 bases from J, the junction kept 9 bases outside the gene matches. This CDR3 spans 17 amino acids. The CDR3, as DNA: TGTGCCAGCAGCGTAGCTTGGGGGACAGGGCCCGACTATGGCTACACCTTC. Translated: CASSVAWGTGPDYGYTF.

This clone has just one count. The CDR3 protein is CASSKSGTTNEKLFF. DNA for the CDR3: TGTGCCAGCAGCAAGTCCGGGACCACTAATGAAAAACTGTTTTTT. This chain connects TRBV9 to TRBJ1-4; tentatively, D is TRBD1 (5 bases). Per the germline V gene, CDR1 is SGDLS and CDR2 is YYNGEE. CDR3 length: 15 residues. V was clipped by 4 bases and J by 2 bases, with 12 bases between them.

This chain uses TRBV6-5 with TRBJ2-7, with 8 bases matching TRBD1. The CDR3 runs 12 residues. The J segment lost 3 bases and the V segment lost 7 bases, leaving 2 bases of the junction unmatched. Per the germline V gene, CDR1 is MNHEY and CDR2 is SVGAGI. The CDR3 DNA follows: TGTGCCAGCATGGACAGGGTCTACGAGCAGTACTTC. It translates to CASMDRVYEQYF.

This chain joins TRBV2 and TRBJ2-3; 9 nucleotides align to TRBD1. The CDR3 runs 16 residues. V shed 10 bases, J shed 0 bases, and the junction held 11 bases outside the gene matches. In germline, CDR1 is SNHLY, CDR2 FYNNEI. This CDR3 reads CATPIQGAASTDTQYF. CDR3 in DNA: TGTGCCACCCCCATACAGGGGGCGGCAAGCACAGATACGCAGTATTTT. Variable domain in full (rest from reference TRBV2 and TRBJ2-3): EPEVTQTPSHQVTQMGQEVILRCVPISNHLYFYWYRQILGQKVEFLVSFYNNEISEKSEIFDDQFSVERPDGSNFTLKIRSTKLEDSAMYFCATPIQGAASTDTQYFGPGTRLTVL.

The chain couples TRBV5-4 to TRBJ2-3; the match to TRBD2 covers 10 bases. Germline lookup yields CDR1 SGHNT and CDR2 YYREEE (reference sequence). J lost 5 bases, V lost 3 bases, and 6 bases had no gene match. This CDR3 spans 15 amino acids. The CDR3 DNA follows: TGTGCCAGCAGCTCTCCGGGACTAGCGAAAGATACGCAGTATTTT. Translated: CASSSPGLAKDTQYF.

This rearrangement joins TRBV6-5 to TRBJ1-3; D is possibly TRBD1 (5 bases). This CDR3 is built from 15 residues. The germline gives CDR1 MNHEY, CDR2 SVGAGI. The germline V and J ends were trimmed by 0 bases and 4 bases, with 10 bases remaining between them. The CDR3 here is CASSYSSRAGNTIYF. The CDR3 DNA sequence: TGTGCCAGCAGTTACTCGTCCAGGGCCGGAAACACCATATATTTT.

The rearrangement uses TRBV10-3 and TRBJ1-1; unclear D gene. CDR1 and CDR2 (germline): ENHRY, SYGVKD. Trimming took off 3 bases at V and 6 bases at J, with 14 bases between the two ends. The CDR3 is 14 amino acids. For the CDR3, the DNA is TGTGCCATCAGTGACGGACTCCCGGAGCCTGAAGCTTTCTTT. Translated: CAISDGLPEPEAFF.

This rearrangement joins TRBV29-1 to TRBJ1-2, with D possibly being TRBD1 (6 bases). The CDR3 is 12 residues long. V lost 4 bases to trimming and J lost 0 bases, with 6 bases between them. Germline V gene sequence: CDR1 SQVTM, CDR2 ANQGSEA. DNA of the CDR3: TGCAGCGTTGGGACAGCTAACTATGGCTACACCTTC. Translating gives CSVGTANYGYTF.

This clone turned up a few times. This sequence joins TRBV19 and TRBJ1-5, with D possibly matching TRBD1 (6 bases). V shed 4 bases and J shed 5 bases, with 21 bases lying between them. The CDR3 contains 17 residues. The germline V gene has CDR1 LNHDA and CDR2 SQIVND (reference sequence). CDR3 amino acids: CASSRRGGGFSDQPQHF. The CDR3 DNA reads as TGTGCCAGTAGTAGACGAGGAGGGGGTTTTAGTGATCAGCCCCAGCATTTT. The full variable domain, rest sourced from reference TRBV19 and TRBJ1-5, is DGGITQSPKYLFRKEGQNVTLSCEQNLNHDAMYWYRQDPGQGLRLIYYSQIVNDFQKGDIAEGYSVSREKKESFPLTVTSAQKNPTAFYLCASSRRGGGFSDQPQHFGDGTRLSIL.

This rearrangement joins TRBV6-2 or TRBV6-3 to TRBJ2-7; possible D gene TRBD1, 5 bases. Germline lookup yields CDR1 MNHEY and CDR2 SVGEGT. The germline V and J ends were trimmed by 2 bases and 2 bases, with 13 bases remaining between them. CDR3 length equals 15 residues. Written as DNA, the CDR3 is TGTGCCAGCAGTTACGGCAACAGGAGAACCTACGAGCAGTACTTC. Encoded protein: CASSYGNRRTYEQYF.

The chain has TRBV19 and TRBJ2-1; TRBD1 might be the D (6 bases). Trimming removed 7 bases at V and 2 bases at J, with 15 bases between. Germline assignment: CDR1 LNHDA and CDR2 SQIVND (reference sequence). The CDR3 has 15 residues. CDR3 in amino acids: CASKLAGDPYNEQFF. DNA of the CDR3: TGTGCCAGTAAGCTTGCAGGGGATCCCTACAATGAGCAGTTCTTC.

V is TRBV5-1 and J is TRBJ1-1, with D hard to call. Trimming took off 0 bases at V and 7 bases at J, with 10 bases between the two ends. CDR1 and CDR2 from the germline V gene are SGHRS and YFSETQ. The CDR3 runs 13 residues. The CDR3 is CASSLAIEGEAFF. The DNA of the CDR3 is TGCGCCAGCAGCTTGGCTATTGAAGGTGAAGCTTTCTTT.

J is TRBJ2-5 and V is TRBV7-9; D perhaps matches TRBD1 (6 bases). The CDR3 is 15 amino acids. Germline V gene sequence: CDR1 SEHNR, CDR2 FQNEAQ (reference sequence). V shed 4 bases and J shed 0 bases, with 12 bases lying between them. The CDR3 loop is CASSSDRAYQETQYF. In DNA, the CDR3 is TGTGCCAGCAGCTCGGACAGAGCGTACCAAGAGACCCAGTACTTC.

This clone was observed once. The chain joins TRBV6-6 to TRBJ1-4; no clear D gene. CDR3 length: 13 amino acids. The V end was cut by 10 bases, the J end by 3 bases, with 12 bases between. Per the germline V gene, CDR1 is MNHNY and CDR2 is SVGAGI (reference sequence). CDR3 DNA: TGTGCCACCTCTGATAGGGCTAATGAAAAACTGTTTTTT. Protein product: CATSDRANEKLFF.

This clone occurred once. V is TRBV3-1 (or the pseudogene TRBV3-2) and J is TRBJ2-7, with 12 nucleotides matching TRBD2. Germline lookup yields CDR1 LGHDT and CDR2 YNNKEL (reference sequence). The CDR3 is 16 amino acids. The ends lost 5 bases at V and 0 bases at J; junction bases unmatched: 5. The CDR3 spells CASSSRTSGDSYEQYF. CDR3 DNA sequence: TGTGCCAGCAGCTCCCGGACTAGCGGGGACTCCTACGAGCAGTACTTC.

This chain connects TRBV11-2 to TRBJ1-6; the match to TRBD1 covers 7 bases. This CDR3 comprises 16 residues. V shed 4 bases and J 7 bases; nucleotides not matched to a gene: 10. The germline gives CDR1 SGHAT, CDR2 FQNNGV. CDR3 residues: CASSSRGGQANSPLHF. The DNA of the CDR3 is TGTGCCAGCAGCTCCCGTGGTGGACAGGCGAATTCACCCCTCCACTTT.

The chain uses TRBV9 and TRBJ2-1; D uncertain. There are 13 residues in the CDR3. Germline lookup yields CDR1 SGDLS and CDR2 YYNGEE. Deletions cut 3 bases from V and 5 bases from J, with 9 bases between. The CDR3: CASSALRDNEQFF. For the CDR3, the DNA is TGTGCCAGCAGCGCACTCCGGGACAATGAGCAGTTCTTC.

This clone has just one count. The chain has TRBV11-1 and TRBJ1-1; TRBD1 is a possible D gene (6 bases). In germline, CDR1 is SGHAT, CDR2 FQDESV (reference sequence). V lost 4 bases to trimming and J lost 4 bases, with 16 bases between them. The CDR3 consists of 15 residues. CDR3 protein: CASSSGTGAGTEAFF. CDR3 in DNA: TGTGCCAGCAGCTCAGGTACGGGGGCTGGCACTGAAGCTTTCTTT.

This clone occurred a few times. CDR3 in amino acids: CASRSGGEANTEAFF. Here the CDR3 DNA reads TGTGCCAGCAGGTCAGGGGGCGAGGCGAACACTGAAGCTTTCTTT. The J gene is TRBJ1-1, the V gene TRBV6-5; 8 bases are shared with TRBD1. The germline V gene encodes CDR1 MNHEY and CDR2 SVGAGI. The CDR3 totals 15 residues. The junction had 7 bases not matched to a gene; V was cut back by 6 bases and J by 1 base.

The V and J genes are TRBV6-2 or TRBV6-3 and TRBJ1-2; no clear D. The CDR3 sequence is 15 residues long. Germline V gene sequence: CDR1 MNHEY, CDR2 SVGEGT. Trimming took off 5 bases at V and 6 bases at J, with 19 bases between the two ends. The CDR3 DNA is TGTGCCAGCAGTCGCGCTGTCTCGGGATCCAATGGCTACACCTTC. Its translation: CASSRAVSGSNGYTF.